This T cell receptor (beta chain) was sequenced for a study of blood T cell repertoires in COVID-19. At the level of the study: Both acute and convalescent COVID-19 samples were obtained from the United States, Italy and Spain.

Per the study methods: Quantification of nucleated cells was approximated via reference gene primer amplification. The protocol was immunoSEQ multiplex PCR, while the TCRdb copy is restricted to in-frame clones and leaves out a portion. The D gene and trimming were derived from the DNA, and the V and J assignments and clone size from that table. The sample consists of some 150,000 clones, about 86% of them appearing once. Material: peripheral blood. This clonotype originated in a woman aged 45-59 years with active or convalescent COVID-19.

The CDR3 region has the DNA TGTGCCAGCAGCTTAGGAGGCAGGGGGTTTTCCTATAATTCACCCCTCCACTTT. Protein: CASSLGGRGFSYNSPLHF. The chain has TRBV7-2 and TRBJ1-6, with TRBD1 matching over 7 bases. Germline V gene data show CDR1 as SGHTA and CDR2 as FQGNSA. This CDR3 has 18 amino acids. J was trimmed by 1 base and V by 1 base; bases with no gene match: 7.